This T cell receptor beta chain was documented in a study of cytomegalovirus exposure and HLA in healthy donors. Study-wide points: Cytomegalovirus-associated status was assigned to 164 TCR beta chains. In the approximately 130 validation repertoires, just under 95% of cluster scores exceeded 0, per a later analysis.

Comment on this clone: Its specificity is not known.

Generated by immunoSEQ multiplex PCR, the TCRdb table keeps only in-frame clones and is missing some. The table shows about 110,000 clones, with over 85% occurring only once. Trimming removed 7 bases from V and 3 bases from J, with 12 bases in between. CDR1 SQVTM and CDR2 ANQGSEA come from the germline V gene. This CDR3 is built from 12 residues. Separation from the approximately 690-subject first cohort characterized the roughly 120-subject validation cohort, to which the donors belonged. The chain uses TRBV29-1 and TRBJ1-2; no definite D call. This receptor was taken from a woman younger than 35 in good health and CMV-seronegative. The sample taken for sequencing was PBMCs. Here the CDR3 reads CSATVEDYGYTF. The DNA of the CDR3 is TGCAGCGCCACGGTGGAGGACTATGGCTACACCTTC.